Presented here are 11 T cell receptor beta chains from one specimen sequenced in a study of blood T cell repertoires in COVID-19 (dated by TCRdb to the early 2020s). Libraries were built with the immunoSEQ multiplex PCR assay. Entries here come from immuneACCESS through TCRdb and include only in-frame sequences with V and J called. Some clones fail to appear in such tables; in the studies checked, an unresolved V gene covers under half of the shortfall, and the cause of the remainder is unknown. The sample table shows about 170,000 clones, and more than 65% are seen once. The ten top clones hold approximately 11% of the sample. Sequencing was done on a sample of peripheral blood. Receptors were obtained from a man in his sixties or seventies with active or convalescent COVID-19.

This chain's CDR3 is CASSEPQGEAFF. CDR3 DNA: TGCGCCAGCAGTGAGCCGCAGGGTGAAGCTTTCTTT. V and J are TRBV10-2 and TRBJ1-1; a possible D gene is TRBD1 (5 bases). Trimming pared 2 bases from V and 7 bases from J, leaving 8 bases between. The CDR3 extends over 12 amino acids. CDR1 is WSHSY and CDR2 is SAAADI in the germline V gene.

The rearrangement links TRBV11-3 to TRBJ2-2; TRBD2 might be the D (5 bases). Germline CDR1 SGHNT, CDR2 YENEEA. V was trimmed by 1 base and J by 4 bases, leaving 13 bases between them. The CDR3 covers 16 residues. CDR3: CASSLGAGVGTGELFF. CDR3 in DNA: TGTGCCAGCAGCTTAGGGGCGGGTGTGGGCACCGGGGAGCTGTTTTTT.

The chain links TRBV6-2 or TRBV6-3 to TRBJ2-7; TRBD1 is a possible D gene (5 bases). This CDR3 spans 16 amino acids. The germline V and J ends were trimmed by 4 bases and 4 bases, with 20 bases remaining between them. Germline assignment: CDR1 MNHEY and CDR2 SVGEGT. The CDR3 DNA reads TGTGCCAGCAGTTCCAGACAGATCGTCCCCGTTTACGAGCAGTACTTC. Translation: CASSSRQIVPVYEQYF.

This sequence joins TRBV18 and TRBJ1-6; D is ambiguous. The ends were cut back, 0 bases at V and 9 bases at J, with 9 bases in the middle. The CDR3 loop spans 14 amino acids. CDR1 is KGHSH and CDR2 is LQKENI in the germline V gene. In nucleotides, the CDR3 is TGTGCCAGCTCACCACCTTCCAGTTTTTCACCCCTCCACTTT. Translation gives CASSPPSSFSPLHF.

This clone has ten or more counts. The V and J genes are TRBV28 and TRBJ1-2; D unclear. The CDR3 has 14 residues. The germline gives CDR1 MDHEN, CDR2 SYDVKM. With 2 bases removed from V and 4 bases from J, the gap between germline ends came to 11 bases. The CDR3 spells CASSLVGLGYGYTF. The CDR3 DNA sequence: TGTGCCAGCAGTTTAGTGGGTCTAGGCTATGGCTACACCTTC.

The rearrangement links TRBV4-3 to TRBJ2-3, with a possible D match to TRBD2 (6 bases). V lost 0 bases and J 10 bases, leaving 11 bases between the germline ends. Germline V CDR1 and CDR2: LGHNA, YSLEER. The CDR3 length is 13 residues. CDR3 in DNA: TGCGCCAGCAGCCAAGAAGGGTGGGAGGCGCAGTATTTT. Amino acid sequence: CASSQEGWEAQYF.

This chain connects TRBV27 to TRBJ2-2; 10 bases are a match to TRBD1. Per the germline V gene, CDR1 is MNHEY and CDR2 is SMNVEV (reference sequence). The CDR3 has 14 residues. With V trimmed by 6 bases and J by 4 bases, 2 bases remained unmatched. The CDR3 spells CASRRQGATGELFF. The CDR3 DNA is TGTGCCAGCAGACGACAGGGGGCCACCGGGGAGCTGTTTTTT.

This clone was recorded only once. V gene TRBV5-1 combines with J gene TRBJ2-1; TRBD2 matches 8 bases. Germline V CDR1 and CDR2: SGHRS, YFSETQ. This CDR3 contains 14 residues. V lost 4 bases and J lost 5; bases outside the gene matches: 5. CDR3 bases: TGCGCCAGCAGCCTTGCGGGAGGTCACAATGAGCAGTTCTTC. Translated, it gives CASSLAGGHNEQFF.

This chain joins TRBV24-1 and TRBJ2-1, with TRBD2 matching 10 bases. The V and J ends lost 5 bases and 2 bases, in that order; junction bases with no gene match: 2. CDR3 length: 15 amino acids. CDR1 is KGHDR and CDR2 is SFDVKD in the germline V gene. CDR3 loop: CATSATSGPYNEQFF. Written as DNA, the CDR3 is TGTGCCACCAGTGCGACTAGCGGGCCCTACAATGAGCAGTTCTTC.

This clone was counted between two and nine times. The rearrangement uses TRBV9 and TRBJ2-2, with 9 bases aligning to TRBD2. CDR3 length: 16 amino acids. The V and J ends lost 4 bases and 4 bases, in that order; junction bases with no gene match: 8. Germline CDR1 and CDR2: SGDLS and YYNGEE. The CDR3 region is CASSPFLAGITGELFF. CDR3 bases: TGTGCCAGCAGCCCATTTCTAGCGGGAATCACCGGGGAGCTGTTTTTT.

V is TRBV10-3 and J is TRBJ2-7; D may be TRBD2 (5 bases). This CDR3 has 13 amino acids. Germline CDR1 ENHRY, CDR2 SYGVKD. V lost 7 bases and J 3 bases, leaving 13 bases between the germline ends. As DNA, the CDR3 is TGTGCCATCACTAAGGACGGGATCTACGAGCAGTACTTC. Translation gives CAITKDGIYEQYF.